The entry below gives a single T cell receptor (beta chain) sequence along with its context. Its specificity is not known. V lost 5 bases, J lost 8 bases, and 13 bases lay in between. The CDR3 has 13 residues. Germline values: CDR1 SGHRS, CDR2 YFSETQ. This sample stems from a study of T cells in Graves' hyperthyroidism and ophthalmopathy. Uncontrolled infection, other autoimmune disease, pregnancy or lactation disqualified patients from enrolment. Study findings and constraints: Ophthalmopathy cases were set apart from stable hyperthyroidism by a 13 V-J model. Progression to ophthalmopathy was predicted a median of about six months early. Among clonotypes expanded in thyroid above 0.001, most were also found in blood.

TCR beta CDR3 sequences were amplified from RNA transcripts. An initial round of RT-PCR targeting the TCR CDR3 relied on the HTBI primer set. A single record per CDR3 protein comes from TCRdb applying MiXCR to the multiplex PCR reads. The sample lists around 350,000 distinct CDR3 sequences; nearly 15% were seen once. Sequencing was performed on blood. This chain joins TRBV5-1 and TRBJ1-4, with TRBD1 as a possible D gene (5 bases). This clonotype was sampled from an older woman with Graves' ophthalmopathy. CDR3 DNA sequence: TGCGCCAGCAGGCAAGGGGATACGGAAAAACTGTTTTTT. It codes for CASRQGDTEKLFF.